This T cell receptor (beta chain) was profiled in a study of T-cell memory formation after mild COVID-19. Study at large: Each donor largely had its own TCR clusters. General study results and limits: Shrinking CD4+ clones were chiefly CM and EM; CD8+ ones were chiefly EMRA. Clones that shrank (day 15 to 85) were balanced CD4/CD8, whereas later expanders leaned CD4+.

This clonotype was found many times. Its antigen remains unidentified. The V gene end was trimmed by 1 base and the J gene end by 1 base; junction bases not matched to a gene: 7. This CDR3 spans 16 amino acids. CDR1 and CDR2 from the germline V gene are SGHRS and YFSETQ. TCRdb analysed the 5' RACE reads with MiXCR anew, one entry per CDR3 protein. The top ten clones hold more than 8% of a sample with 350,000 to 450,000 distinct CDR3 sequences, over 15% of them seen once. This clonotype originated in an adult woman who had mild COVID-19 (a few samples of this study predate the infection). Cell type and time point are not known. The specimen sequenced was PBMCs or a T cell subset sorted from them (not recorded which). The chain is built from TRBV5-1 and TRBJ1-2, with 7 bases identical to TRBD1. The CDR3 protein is CASSLQGGINNYGYTF. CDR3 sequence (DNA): TGCGCCAGCAGCTTGCAGGGGGGTATTAATAACTATGGCTACACCTTC.